A single sample is the source of the 8 T cell receptor beta chains below, sequenced in a study of tissue T cells after allogeneic stem cell transplantation. The table came from immunoSEQ multiplex PCR; TCRdb's copy has only in-frame clones and leaves some out. The data show more than 6,000 clones, around two fifths seen once. Documented time point: mouse harvest day 7 after allogeneic transplant. Mouse grafts combined 10^7 T-cell-depleted bone marrow cells with 10^6 splenic CD5+ T cells. Material: skin. All receptors derive from a female BALB/c mouse given C57BL/6 T cells with graft-versus-host disease after an allogeneic hematopoietic cell transplant.

This clone has more than one count but fewer than ten. Gene names are mouse gene names. The CDR3 end falls 1 residue outside the read, so it is completed with the germline J gene. The V gene is TRBV26, the J gene TRBJ2-3, with D unclear. The CDR3 has 14 amino acids. Germline V gene data show CDR1 as KGHPV and CDR2 as FQNQEV (reference sequence). V was shortened by 1 base and J by 0 bases, with 5 bases between the two germline ends. CDR3 DNA, as far as it was read: TGTGCCAGCAGTCTGTATGGTAGTGCAGAAACGCTGTAT. Translating gives CASSLYGSAETLY. The full CDR3 protein is CASSLYGSAETLYF.

As concerns this clone: Mouse names are used for the genes. This chain's CDR3 is CASTLGGSAETLYF. The CDR3 DNA, read in part, is TGTGCCAGCACCCTGGGGGGGAGTGCAGAAACGCTGTAT. V is TRBV13-1 and J is TRBJ2-3; 9 bases match TRBD2. The read ends 1 residue before the CDR3 terminus; that terminus is restored from the germline J gene. Germline CDR1 NSHNY, CDR2 SYGAGN. Trimming at V came to 6 bases and at J to 0 bases, leaving 2 bases not matched to a gene. The CDR3 extends over 14 amino acids.

On this clone: Mouse gene names apply. The read terminates 1 residue before the CDR3 end, so the remaining end is supplied by the germline J gene. The rearrangement links TRBV19 to TRBJ1-4; 8 bases are shared with TRBD1. Germline CDR1 reads FNHDT; CDR2 reads SITEND (reference sequence). J lost 3 bases, V lost 7 bases, and 2 bases had no gene match. The CDR3 covers 13 residues. The CDR3 DNA, read in part, is TGTGCCAGCCTCAGGGGGCCCAACGAAAGATTATTT. It yields the protein CASLRGPNERLF. The whole CDR3 protein reads CASLRGPNERLFF. The complete variable domain, with remaining parts taken from reference TRBV19 and TRBJ1-4, reads GGIITQTPKFLIGQEGQKLTLKCQQNFNHDTMYWYRQDSGKGLRLIYYSITENDLQKGDLSEGYDASREKKSSFSLTVTSAQKNEMAVFLCASLRGPNERLFFGHGTKLSVL.

Comment on this clone: Gene names follow the mouse nomenclature. The CDR3 end falls 1 residue outside the read, so it is completed with the germline J gene. The chain carries TRBV13-2 and TRBJ1-1, with D unclear. Deletions cut 0 bases from V and 0 bases from J, with 9 bases between. The CDR3 length is 15 residues. Looked up from germline, CDR1 is NNHNN and CDR2 is SYGAGS (reference sequence). The CDR3 region is CASGDASGANTEVFF. Incomplete CDR3 DNA: TGTGCCAGCGGTGATGCGTCAGGTGCAAACACAGAAGTCTTC.

Regarding this clone: The germline and genes are mouse ones. Read sequence stops 1 residue before the CDR3 end, and the germline J gene provides the missing end. The chain joins TRBV26 to TRBJ1-4, with D maybe TRBD1 (6 bases). Deletions cut 7 bases from V and 6 bases from J, with 9 bases between. The CDR3 spans 12 residues. From germline, CDR1 is KGHPV and CDR2 FQNQEV (reference sequence). Here the CDR3 reads CASTYRDERLFF. The covered CDR3 bases are TGTGCCAGCACCTACAGGGACGAAAGATTATTT.

About this clone itself: Gene names refer to mouse genes. The CDR3 end is not reached by the read, which stops 1 residue before it; the germline J gene fills it in. V gene TRBV13-2 combines with J gene TRBJ1-5; D is unresolved. Looked up from germline, CDR1 is NNHNN and CDR2 is SYGAGS (reference sequence). With 1 base removed from V and 4 bases from J, the gap between germline ends came to 3 bases. CDR3 length: 12 amino acids. The CDR3 bases that were read are TGTGCCAGCGGTGATATAAACCAGGCTCCGCTT. Translated, it gives CASGDINQAPL. The whole CDR3 region reads CASGDINQAPLF.

A few counts support this clone. The gene symbols are mouse symbols. Read data end 1 residue before the CDR3 end; the end is taken from the germline J gene. V gene TRBV16 combines with J gene TRBJ2-2, with a weak D call TRBD2 (6 bases). Germline V gives CDR1 SGHSA, CDR2 FRNQAP. Between the trimmed V and J ends, which lost 0 bases and 0 bases, there was a span of 8 bases. The CDR3 consists of 16 residues. The CDR3 loop reads CASSLEGGANTGQLYF. Partial CDR3 DNA: TGTGCAAGCAGCTTAGAGGGGGGTGCAAACACCGGGCAGCTCTAC.

Remarks on this clone: Mouse gene names and germline throughout. The CDR3 is cut off 1 residue early in the read; its end comes from the germline J gene. J is TRBJ1-2 and V is TRBV23; TRBD1, as called in the table, went unchecked against the DNA. Germline CDR1 reads KGHTA; CDR2 reads FQNQQP. The CDR3 consists of 15 residues. Incomplete CDR3 DNA: TGCTCCAGCAGTCAAGGGGGACAGGGGGCTTCCGACTACACC. Translated, it gives CSSSQGGQGASDYT. The complete CDR3 sequence is CSSSQGGQGASDYTF.